Presented here are 26 T cell receptor beta chains from one specimen sequenced in a study of blood T cell repertoires in COVID-19 (dated by TCRdb to 2019 to 2021). Libraries came from the immunoSEQ multiplex PCR assay. TCRdb took over this immuneACCESS table, retaining in-frame rearrangements with V and J assigned. Such tables are incomplete; in checked studies, under half of the missing clones stem from an unresolved V gene, and the remainder is unexplained. Present in this sample are hundreds of thousands of clones, roughly 90% of which were seen just once. The ten largest clones represent 2.6% of the sample. Sequencing was done on a sample of PBMCs or T cells enriched from blood (not recorded which). These receptors came from a man aged 55 to 70 who had recovered from COVID-19.

This clone was observed a few times. The CDR3 protein is CASSSSGVRSNEQYF. As DNA, the CDR3 is TGTGCCAGCAGCTCCTCAGGGGTGAGGTCCAACGAGCAGTACTTC. The chain has TRBV7-9 and TRBJ2-7; D might be TRBD1 (6 bases). V was clipped by 4 bases and J by 5 bases, with 18 bases between them. Germline lookup yields CDR1 SEHNR and CDR2 FQNEAQ (reference sequence). The CDR3 runs 15 residues.

The genes are TRBV10-3 and TRBJ1-5, with TRBD1 as a possible D gene (5 bases). The germline gives CDR1 ENHRY, CDR2 SYGVKD. V was trimmed by 4 bases and J by 0 bases, leaving 7 bases between them. CDR3 size: 14 residues. The CDR3 bases are TGTGCCATCAGTGTAGGGGATAGCAATCAGCCCCAGCATTTT. Amino acid sequence: CAISVGDSNQPQHF.

This rearrangement joins TRBV6-1 to TRBJ1-4; D ambiguous. Germline CDR1 reads MNHNS; CDR2 reads SASEGT. The CDR3 covers 13 residues. V was trimmed by 1 base and J by 7 bases, leaving 7 bases between them. The CDR3 sequence: CASSEGRGEKLFF. The CDR3 DNA follows: TGTGCCAGCAGTGAAGGGCGGGGTGAAAAACTGTTTTTT.

The chain couples TRBV7-2 to TRBJ2-5; D may be TRBD2 (6 bases). The CDR3 is 19 residues long. Trimming stripped 1 base from V and 4 bases from J, with 25 bases between. Germline V lookup: CDR1 SGHTA, CDR2 FQGNSA. The chain's CDR3 is CASSLVILWEAAIRETQYF. The CDR3 DNA follows: TGTGCCAGCAGCTTAGTCATCCTGTGGGAGGCAGCTATTCGAGAGACCCAGTACTTC.

This sequence joins TRBV7-2 and TRBJ1-2; TRBD1 matches at 12 bases. Trimming took 2 bases from V and 7 from J; bases not matched to a gene: 8. The CDR3 sequence is 16 residues long. In germline, CDR1 is SGHTA, CDR2 FQGNSA. The CDR3 is CASSLYSGQGAFGYTF. The DNA of the CDR3 is TGTGCCAGCAGCTTATACTCGGGACAGGGGGCATTTGGCTACACCTTC.

The chain recombines TRBV10-3 with TRBJ1-4; possibly TRBD1 for D (5 bases). The germline V gene encodes CDR1 ENHRY and CDR2 SYGVKD. V shed 2 bases and J shed 6 bases, with 10 bases lying between them. The CDR3 covers 14 residues. CDR3 sequence reads: CAISENGADEKLFF. The CDR3 DNA is TGTGCCATCAGTGAGAATGGGGCTGATGAAAAACTGTTTTTT.

This chain connects TRBV9 to TRBJ1-1, with D unresolved. Germline CDR1 SGDLS, CDR2 YYNGEE. V lost 4 bases and J lost 6, with 22 bases in between. This CDR3 contains 16 residues. The CDR3 protein is CASSTLDSFASSEAFF. CDR3 DNA: TGTGCCAGCAGCACACTCGACTCATTTGCTAGTTCTGAAGCTTTCTTT.

The chain joins TRBV30 to TRBJ2-7, with D possibly being TRBD2 (6 bases). Trimming shortened V by 2 bases and J by 1 base, and 9 bases separated the two germline ends. Germline V gene lookup returns CDR1 GTSNPN and CDR2 SVGIG (reference sequence). CDR3 length: 13 amino acids. The CDR3 DNA follows: TGTGCCTGGAGTTTTAGCGGATCCTACGAGCAGTACTTC. Translated: CAWSFSGSYEQYF.

CDR3 protein: CAISAPGNEKLFF. The DNA for the CDR3 is TGTGCCATCAGTGCGCCAGGGAATGAAAAACTGTTTTTT. The V call is TRBV10-3, the J call TRBJ1-4, with D maybe TRBD1 (5 bases). Germline V gene lookup returns CDR1 ENHRY and CDR2 SYGVKD. CDR3 length: 13 amino acids. V lost 4 bases and J 5 bases, leaving 8 bases between the germline ends.

V and J are TRBV2 and TRBJ1-2; TRBD1 aligns across 9 bases. The CDR3 runs to 14 residues. Trimming cost V 7 bases and J 3 bases; bases outside gene matches: 6. Per germline, CDR1 SNHLY and CDR2 FYNNEI. CDR3 DNA sequence: TGTGCCAGCACCCGGACAGGGGACTACTATGGCTACACCTTC. Amino acid sequence: CASTRTGDYYGYTF.

The gene calls are TRBV2 and TRBJ1-3; D call uncertain. The V gene lost 0 bases and the J gene lost 3 bases, with 6 bases spanning the gap. Germline V CDR1 and CDR2: SNHLY, FYNNEI. The CDR3 sequence is 14 residues long. DNA of the CDR3: TGTGCCAGCAGTGAAGCCCGGGTTGGAAACACCATATATTTT. This gives the protein CASSEARVGNTIYF. The full variable domain, completed using reference TRBV2 and TRBJ1-3, is EPEVTQTPSHQVTQMGQEVILRCVPISNHLYFYWYRQILGQKVEFLVSFYNNEISEKSEIFDDQFSVERPDGSNFTLKIRSTKLEDSAMYFCASSEARVGNTIYFGEGSWLTVV.

This chain connects TRBV6-5 to TRBJ1-1, with D maybe TRBD1 (5 bases). V lost 2 bases, J lost 0 bases, and 13 bases lay in between. Looked up from germline, CDR1 is MNHEY and CDR2 is SVGAGI. CDR3 length: 16 residues. The CDR3 bases are TGTGCCAGCAGTTACGGGTCGGGGGTCATGAACACTGAAGCTTTCTTT. Translated: CASSYGSGVMNTEAFF.

The chain couples TRBV5-4 to TRBJ2-3; TRBD2 agrees at 7 bases. This CDR3 comprises 14 residues. V lost 0 bases and J lost 3; bases outside the gene matches: 1. Germline assignment: CDR1 SGHNT and CDR2 YYREEE (reference sequence). CDR3 sequence reads: CASSLGSGTDTQYF. CDR3 sequence (DNA): TGTGCCAGCAGCTTGGGTAGCGGGACAGATACGCAGTATTTT.

V is TRBV24-1 and J is TRBJ1-4; 7 bases line up with TRBD1. Trimming cost V 3 bases and J 8 bases; bases outside gene matches: 5. The CDR3 sequence is 14 residues long. Germline V gene data show CDR1 as KGHDR and CDR2 as SFDVKD. The CDR3 loop reads CATSDGFRGEKLFF. DNA of the CDR3: TGTGCCACCAGTGATGGGTTCAGGGGGGAAAAACTGTTTTTT.

V gene TRBV7-9 combines with J gene TRBJ2-5, with 7 bases matching TRBD2. This CDR3 has 12 amino acids. J lost 7 bases, V lost 5 bases, and 4 bases had no gene match. In germline, CDR1 is SEHNR, CDR2 FQNEAQ (reference sequence). The CDR3 DNA sequence: TGTGCCAGCAGCAAAACGGGAGGGACCCAGTACTTC. Translating it yields CASSKTGGTQYF.

The rearrangement joins TRBV5-6 to TRBJ1-2, with no clear D. Trimming removed 4 bases from V and 8 bases from J, with 24 bases in between. The length of the CDR3 is 16 residues. Germline V CDR1 and CDR2: SGHDT, YYEEEE. The CDR3 here is CASSPEPTPGAWGYTF. CDR3 in DNA: TGTGCCAGCAGCCCCGAGCCGACCCCGGGTGCGTGGGGCTACACCTTC. The full variable domain, its missing parts supplied by reference TRBV5-6 and TRBJ1-2, is DAGVTQSPTHLIKTRGQQVTLRCSPKSGHDTVSWYQQALGQGPQFIFQYYEEEERQRGNFPDRFSGHQFPNYSSELNVNALLLGDSALYLCASSPEPTPGAWGYTFGSGTRLTVV.

The chain is built from TRBV30 and TRBJ1-2; D gene uncertain. V was clipped by 2 bases and J by 7 bases, with 14 bases between them. There are 13 residues in the CDR3. The germline CDR1 and CDR2 sequences are GTSNPN and SVGIG (reference sequence). In DNA, the CDR3 is TGTGCCTGGAGTCCCACTCCGGGGTTTGGCTACACCTTC. Protein: CAWSPTPGFGYTF.

The chain employs TRBV5-4 and TRBJ1-1; D call uncertain. V was trimmed by 3 bases and J by 4 bases, leaving 10 bases between them. Per germline, CDR1 SGHNT and CDR2 YYREEE (reference sequence). The CDR3 loop spans 13 amino acids. The CDR3 region is CASSSAGLTEAFF. In DNA form, the CDR3 reads TGTGCCAGCAGCTCGGCGGGCCTCACTGAAGCTTTCTTT.

CDR3 sequence: CASSLEGRERSGYTF. CDR3 in DNA: TGTGCCAGCAGCTTGGAGGGGCGGGAAAGGAGTGGCTACACCTTC. V is TRBV5-4 and J is TRBJ1-2; maybe TRBD1 (5 bases). V dropped 0 bases and J dropped 7 bases, with 16 bases sitting between them. The V gene's germline CDR1 is SGHNT and CDR2 YYREEE (reference sequence). The CDR3 is made up of 15 amino acids.

The V gene is TRBV5-1, the J gene TRBJ1-1; no firm D call. Germline V CDR1 and CDR2: SGHRS, YFSETQ. The CDR3 is 14 residues long. Trimming shortened V by 3 bases and J by 4 bases, and 13 bases separated the two germline ends. The CDR3 protein is CASSSITVGTEAFF. CDR3 nucleotide sequence: TGCGCCAGCAGCTCCATTACAGTGGGCACTGAAGCTTTCTTT. Combining the CDR3 with reference TRBV5-1 and TRBJ1-1 gives the whole variable domain KAGVTQTPRYLIKTRGQQVTLSCSPISGHRSVSWYQQTPGQGLQFLFEYFSETQRNKGNFPGRFSGRQFSNSRSEMNVSTLELGDSALYLCASSSITVGTEAFFGQGTRLTVV.

The chain uses TRBV19 and TRBJ1-4; D is uncertain. Germline V gene sequence: CDR1 LNHDA, CDR2 SQIVND (reference sequence). The V end lost 5 bases, the J end lost 8 bases, and 18 bases lay between the germline ends. This CDR3 spans 15 amino acids. The chain's CDR3 is CASSAPGPVREKLFF. For the CDR3, the DNA is TGTGCCAGTAGTGCCCCGGGTCCTGTTAGGGAAAAACTGTTTTTT.

This clone was recorded once. The V call is TRBV18, the J call TRBJ1-6; 8 bases align to TRBD1. V shed 3 bases and J 7 bases; nucleotides not matched to a gene: 5. Germline lookup yields CDR1 KGHSH and CDR2 LQKENI. This CDR3 spans 15 amino acids. The CDR3 DNA is TGTGCCAGCTCACCGAAGACAGGGGTGAATTCACCCCTCCACTTT. This codes for CASSPKTGVNSPLHF.

The rearrangement links TRBV18 to TRBJ1-6; perhaps TRBD1 as D (6 bases). The CDR3 loop spans 15 amino acids. V dropped 6 bases and J dropped 8 bases, with 17 bases sitting between them. From germline, CDR1 is KGHSH and CDR2 LQKENI. The CDR3 spells CASSQTTGWDSPLHF. The DNA of the CDR3 is TGTGCCAGCTCCCAAACCACAGGGTGGGATTCACCCCTCCACTTT.

The chain carries TRBV4-1 and TRBJ2-3; 9 bases match TRBD2. Trimming at V came to 3 bases and at J to 5 bases, leaving 9 bases not matched to a gene. Germline V lookup: CDR1 MGHRA, CDR2 YSYEKL. The CDR3 sequence is 16 residues long. DNA of the CDR3: TGCGCCAGCAGCCAGAATAGCGGGAGTGAGGTAGATACGCAGTATTTT. Translated: CASSQNSGSEVDTQYF.

Written as DNA, the CDR3 is TGCGCCAGCAGCCAAGTAGTGGGACAGGGGACCCCCTACGAGCAGTACTTC. Translated, it gives CASSQVVGQGTPYEQYF. The chain couples TRBV4-3 to TRBJ2-7; TRBD1 matches 10 bases. Germline CDR1 and CDR2: LGHNA and YSLEER. The CDR3 runs to 17 residues. Trimming cost V 1 base and J 2 bases; bases outside gene matches: 8.

The chain is built from TRBV2 and TRBJ1-2; unclear D gene. Trimming took 6 bases from V and 4 from J, leaving 24 bases between them. The CDR3 contains 17 residues. CDR1 and CDR2 from the germline V gene are SNHLY and FYNNEI. The CDR3 region has the DNA TGTGCCAGCAGCGCGGACCTCGGGGTCCGAGCCTTCTATGGCTACACCTTC. This sequence encodes CASSADLGVRAFYGYTF.